This TCR beta chain was recovered during a study of shared clonotypes between healthy human individuals. In its sample, this clone was seen once. Its antigen is unidentified. In germline, CDR1 is MNHNY, CDR2 SVGAGI (reference sequence). This CDR3 spans 15 amino acids. V lost 6 bases and J lost 3; bases outside the gene matches: 8. Study observations and caveats: The low donor count limited represented genetic and exposure-history diversity.

Spread over ten immunoSEQ deep assay plates, unsorted PBMC DNA underwent sequencing. Sequencing used immunoSEQ multiplex PCR; TCRdb keeps in-frame clones, though not all of them. The sample carries about 480,000 clones, 75% to 80% recorded once. The chain combines TRBV6-6 with TRBJ2-7, with 10 nucleotides matching TRBD1. The TCR was taken from a woman aged 40 to 50 in good health. Some clones in this sample may be carry-over from other donors' samples. What was sequenced was PBMCs. CDR3 residues: CASSPMGQGIYEQYF. CDR3 in DNA: TGTGCCAGCAGCCCAATGGGACAGGGGATCTACGAGCAGTACTTC.